This T cell receptor (beta chain) originates from a study of OX40 agonist ivuxolimab in advanced cancers. The CDR3 runs to 17 residues. Germline V CDR1 and CDR2: SEHNR, FQNEAQ (reference sequence). With V trimmed by 0 bases and J by 0 bases, 7 bases remained unmatched. TCRdb's table, derived via immunoSEQ multiplex PCR, lists solely in-frame clones and lacks some. The sample consists of about 99,000 clones, about 96% of them appearing once. This clonotype was sampled from an adult with an advanced solid tumor such as melanoma, head and neck, liver or kidney cancer. Sample: CD4+ or CD8+ T cells sorted from blood, taken in a trial of the OX40 agonist ivuxolimab. This rearrangement joins TRBV7-9 to TRBJ2-5; TRBD2 matches at 7 bases. The CDR3 protein is CASSLARSGNHQETQYF. As DNA, the CDR3 is TGTGCCAGCAGCTTAGCGAGAAGCGGGAACCACCAAGAGACCCAGTACTTC.